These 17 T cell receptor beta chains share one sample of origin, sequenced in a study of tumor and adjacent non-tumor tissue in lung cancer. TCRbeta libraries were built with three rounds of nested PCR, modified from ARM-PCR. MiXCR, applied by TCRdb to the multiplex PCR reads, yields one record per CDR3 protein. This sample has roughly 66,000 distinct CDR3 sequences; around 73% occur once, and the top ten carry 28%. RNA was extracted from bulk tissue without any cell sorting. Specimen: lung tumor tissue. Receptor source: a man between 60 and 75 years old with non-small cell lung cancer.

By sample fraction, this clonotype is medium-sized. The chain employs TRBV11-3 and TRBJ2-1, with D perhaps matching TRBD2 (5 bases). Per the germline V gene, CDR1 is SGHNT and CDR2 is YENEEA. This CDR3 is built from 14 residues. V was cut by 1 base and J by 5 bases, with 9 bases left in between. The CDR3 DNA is TGTGCCAGCAGCTTAGCGGGGAGCCACAATGAGCAGTTCTTC. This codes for CASSLAGSHNEQFF.

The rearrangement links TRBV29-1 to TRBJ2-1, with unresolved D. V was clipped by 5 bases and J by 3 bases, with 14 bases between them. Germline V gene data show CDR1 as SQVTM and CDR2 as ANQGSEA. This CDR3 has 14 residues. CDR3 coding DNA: TGCAGCGTTCACCAGGAGAGGAGCTACAATGAGCAGTTCTTC. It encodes CSVHQERSYNEQFF.

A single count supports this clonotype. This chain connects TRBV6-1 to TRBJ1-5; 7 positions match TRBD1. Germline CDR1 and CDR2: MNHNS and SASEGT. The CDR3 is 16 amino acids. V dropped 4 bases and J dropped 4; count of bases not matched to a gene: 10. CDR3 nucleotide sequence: TGTGCCAGCAGTGGATCAGGGGGGTTGAAAAATCAGCCCCAGCATTTT. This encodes CASSGSGGLKNQPQHF.

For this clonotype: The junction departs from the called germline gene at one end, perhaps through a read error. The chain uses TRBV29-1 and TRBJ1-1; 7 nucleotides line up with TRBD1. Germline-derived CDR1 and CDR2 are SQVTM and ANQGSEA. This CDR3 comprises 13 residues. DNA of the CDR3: TGCAGCGCCTCGGCAGGGGGGGACATTGAAGTTTACTTT. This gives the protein CSASAGGDIEVYF.

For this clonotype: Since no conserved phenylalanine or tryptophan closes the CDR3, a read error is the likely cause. The CDR3 nucleotides are TGCAGCGCGGAGGGGGGTAACACCGGGGAGCTGTTTATT. It codes for CSAEGGNTGELFI. The chain recombines TRBV29-1 with TRBJ2-2; possibly TRBD1 or TRBD2 for D (6 bases each). Trimming left V 7 bases short and J 2 bases short, with 11 bases between. The CDR3 is made up of 13 amino acids. Per germline, CDR1 SQVTM and CDR2 ANQGSEA.

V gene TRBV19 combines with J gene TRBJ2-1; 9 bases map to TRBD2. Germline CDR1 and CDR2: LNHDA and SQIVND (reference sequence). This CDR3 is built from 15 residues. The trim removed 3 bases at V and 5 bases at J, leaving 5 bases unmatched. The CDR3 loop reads CASSIGTSRDNEQFF. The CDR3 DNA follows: TGTGCCAGTAGTATCGGGACTAGCAGGGACAATGAGCAGTTCTTC.

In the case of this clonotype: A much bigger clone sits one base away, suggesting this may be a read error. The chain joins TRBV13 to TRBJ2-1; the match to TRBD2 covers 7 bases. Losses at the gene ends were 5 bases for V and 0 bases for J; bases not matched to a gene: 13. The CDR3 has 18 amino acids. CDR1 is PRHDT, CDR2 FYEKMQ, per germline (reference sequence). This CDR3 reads CASSPGLHDRSSYNEQFF. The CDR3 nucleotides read TGTGCCAGCAGCCCGGGACTACACGACCGCAGCTCCTACAATGAGCAGTTCTTC.

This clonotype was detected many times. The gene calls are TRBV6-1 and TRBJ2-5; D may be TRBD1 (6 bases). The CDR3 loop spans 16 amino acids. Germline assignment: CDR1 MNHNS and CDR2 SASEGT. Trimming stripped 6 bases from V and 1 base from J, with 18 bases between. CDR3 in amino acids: CASRKIPTGSQETQYF. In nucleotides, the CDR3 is TGTGCCAGCAGGAAGATCCCCACAGGGAGCCAAGAGACCCAGTACTTC.

Here the CDR3 DNA reads TGTGCCAGCAGTGTAATCGCGGACATGAACACCGGGGAGCTGTTTTTT. Its protein is CASSVIADMNTGELFF. The rearrangement uses TRBV28 and TRBJ2-2, with D possibly TRBD1 on 5 matching bases. This CDR3 region has 16 residues. Germline assignment: CDR1 MDHEN and CDR2 SYDVKM. V lost 5 bases and J lost 1, with 14 bases in between.

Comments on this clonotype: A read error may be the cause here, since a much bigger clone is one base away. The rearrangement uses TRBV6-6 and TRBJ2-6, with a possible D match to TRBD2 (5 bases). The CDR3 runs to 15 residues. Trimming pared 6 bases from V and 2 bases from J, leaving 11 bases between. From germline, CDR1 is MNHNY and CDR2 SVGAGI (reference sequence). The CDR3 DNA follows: TGTGCCAGCAGACCTCAGGAGGCTGGGGCCAACGTCCTGACTTTC. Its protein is CASRPQEAGANVLTF.

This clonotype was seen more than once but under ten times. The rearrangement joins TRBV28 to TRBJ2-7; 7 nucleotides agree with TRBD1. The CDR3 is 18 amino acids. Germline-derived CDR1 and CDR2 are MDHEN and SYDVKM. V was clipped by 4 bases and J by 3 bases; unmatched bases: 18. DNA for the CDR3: TGTGCCAGCAGTTCCAACCAGGCCGGGACAGAAAACTTCTACGAGCAGTACTTC. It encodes CASSSNQAGTENFYEQYF.

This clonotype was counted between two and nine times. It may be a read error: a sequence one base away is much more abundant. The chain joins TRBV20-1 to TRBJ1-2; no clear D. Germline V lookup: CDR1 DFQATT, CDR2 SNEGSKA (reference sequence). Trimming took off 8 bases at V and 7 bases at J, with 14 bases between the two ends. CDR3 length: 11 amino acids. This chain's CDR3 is CSTSTDFGYTF. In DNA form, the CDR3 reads TGCAGTACTTCGACTGATTTTGGCTACACCTTC.

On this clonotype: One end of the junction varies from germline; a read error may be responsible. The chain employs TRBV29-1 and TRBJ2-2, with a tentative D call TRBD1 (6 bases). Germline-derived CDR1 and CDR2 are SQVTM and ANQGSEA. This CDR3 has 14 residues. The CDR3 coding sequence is TGCAGCGTTTTCAGCAGGGGAAGTTTCGGGGAGCTGTTATTT. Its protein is CSVFSRGSFGELLF.

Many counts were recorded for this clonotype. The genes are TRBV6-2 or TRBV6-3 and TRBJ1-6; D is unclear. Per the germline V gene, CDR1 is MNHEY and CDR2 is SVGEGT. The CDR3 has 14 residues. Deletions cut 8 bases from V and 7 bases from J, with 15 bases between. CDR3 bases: TGTGCCAGCTGGTCGGTTATAAGGAATTCACCCCTCCACTTT. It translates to CASWSVIRNSPLHF.

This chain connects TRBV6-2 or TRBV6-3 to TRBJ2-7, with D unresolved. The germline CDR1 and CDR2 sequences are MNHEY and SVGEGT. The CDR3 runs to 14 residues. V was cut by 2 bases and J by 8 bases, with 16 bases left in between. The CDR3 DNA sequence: TGTGCCAGCAGTTACATAGGCGGAACCTATAAGCAGTACTTC. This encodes CASSYIGGTYKQYF.

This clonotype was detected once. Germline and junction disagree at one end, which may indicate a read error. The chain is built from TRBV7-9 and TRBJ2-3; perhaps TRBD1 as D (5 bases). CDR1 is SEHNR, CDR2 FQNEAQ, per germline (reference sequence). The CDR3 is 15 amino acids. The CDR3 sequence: CASSGPQENTGTQYF. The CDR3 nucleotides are TGTGCCAGCAGCGGACCCCAGGAAAACACAGGTACGCAGTATTTT.

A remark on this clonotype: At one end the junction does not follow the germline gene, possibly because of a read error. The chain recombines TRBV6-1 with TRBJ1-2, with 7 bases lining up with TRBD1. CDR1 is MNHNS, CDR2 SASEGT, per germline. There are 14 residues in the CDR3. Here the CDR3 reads CPSREGQAQRGYTF. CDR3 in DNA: TGTCCTAGCAGAGAAGGACAGGCGCAGAGGGGCTATACCTTC.